This T cell receptor beta chain is drawn from a study of shared clonotypes between healthy human individuals. The study's findings and limits: Richness estimates generally favored naive over memory subsets.

CD4+ cells were split into CD45RA+ naive and CD45RA-negative memory subsets. Replicate PCRs run on sorted subsets employed roughly 180 ng DNA, approximately 30,000 T cell genomes. In the authors' methods: Filtering of immunoSEQ junctional sequences could not match full-length read filtering. Method: immunoSEQ multiplex PCR; TCRdb's copy keeps in-frame clones and lacks some. The DNA gave D and trimming, while V, J and clone size come from that table. The data show 2,500,000 or so clones, around nine tenths seen once. Looked up from germline, CDR1 is SGDLS and CDR2 is YYNGEE. Deletions cut 4 bases from V and 0 bases from J, with 5 bases between. This CDR3 region has 13 residues. Turning to this clone: Its antigen remains unidentified.

This TCR was recovered from a man between 18 and 35 years old in good health. The chain carries TRBV9 and TRBJ1-3, with no clear D. The sequencing input was naive CD4+ T cells sorted from blood. Subset of the sample: CD45RA+ positively selected. CDR3 protein: CASSTSSGNTIYF. In DNA, the CDR3 is TGTGCCAGCAGCACAAGCTCTGGAAACACCATATATTTT.